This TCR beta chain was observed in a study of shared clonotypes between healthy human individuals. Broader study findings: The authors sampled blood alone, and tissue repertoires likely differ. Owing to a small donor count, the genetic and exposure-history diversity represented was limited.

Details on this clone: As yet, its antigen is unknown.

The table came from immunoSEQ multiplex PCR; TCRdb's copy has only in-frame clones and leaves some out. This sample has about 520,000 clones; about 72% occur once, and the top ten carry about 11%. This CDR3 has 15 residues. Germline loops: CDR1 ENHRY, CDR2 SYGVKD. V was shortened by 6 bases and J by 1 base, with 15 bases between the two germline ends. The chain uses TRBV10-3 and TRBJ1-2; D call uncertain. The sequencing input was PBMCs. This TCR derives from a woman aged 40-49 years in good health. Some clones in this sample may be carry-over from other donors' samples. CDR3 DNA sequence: TGTGCCATCAGCGCCCGGGGTCCCCTTAACTATGGCTACACCTTC. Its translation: CAISARGPLNYGYTF.